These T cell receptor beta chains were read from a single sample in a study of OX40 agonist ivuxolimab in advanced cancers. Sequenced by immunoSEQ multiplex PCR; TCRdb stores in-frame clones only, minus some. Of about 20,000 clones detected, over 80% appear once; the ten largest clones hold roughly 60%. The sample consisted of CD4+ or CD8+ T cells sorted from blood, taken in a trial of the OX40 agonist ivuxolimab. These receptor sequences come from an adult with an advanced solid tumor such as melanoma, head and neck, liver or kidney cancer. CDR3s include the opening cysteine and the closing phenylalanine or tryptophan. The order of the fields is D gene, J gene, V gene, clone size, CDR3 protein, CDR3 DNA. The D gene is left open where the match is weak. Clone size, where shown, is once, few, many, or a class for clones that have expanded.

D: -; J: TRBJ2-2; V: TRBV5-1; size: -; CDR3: CASSLTLGDELFF; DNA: TGCGCCAGCAGCTTGACGTTAGGGGACGAGCTGTTTTTT
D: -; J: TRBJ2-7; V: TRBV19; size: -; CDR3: CASSSRSKGYEQYF; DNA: TGTGCCAGTAGTTCCCGATCTAAGGGCTACGAGCAGTACTTC
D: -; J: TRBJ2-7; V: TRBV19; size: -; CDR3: CASSMGSPGYEQYF; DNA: TGTGCCAGTAGTATGGGAAGCCCCGGGTACGAGCAGTACTTC
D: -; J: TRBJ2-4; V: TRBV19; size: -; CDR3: CASSIGGQRQLAKNIQYF; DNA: TGTGCCAGTAGTATAGGAGGACAGAGGCAACTAGCCAAAAACATTCAGTACTTC
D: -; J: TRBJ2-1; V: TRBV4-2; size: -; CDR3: CASSQGPEPYNEQFF; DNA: TGTGCCAGCAGCCAAGGCCCGGAGCCCTACAATGAGCAGTTCTTC
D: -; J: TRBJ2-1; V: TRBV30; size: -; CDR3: CAWVQDVSYNEQFF; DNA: TGTGCCTGGGTACAGGACGTATCCTACAATGAGCAGTTCTTC
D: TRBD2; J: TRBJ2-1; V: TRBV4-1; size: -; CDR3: CASSQDPPRGGTTNEQFF; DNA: TGCGCCAGCAGCCAAGATCCCCCCCGCGGGGGGACTACCAATGAGCAGTTCTTC
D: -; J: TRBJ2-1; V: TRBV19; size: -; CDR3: CASSIGGGRGVYNEQFF; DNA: TGTGCCAGTAGTATCGGGGGTGGCAGGGGCGTCTACAATGAGCAGTTCTTC
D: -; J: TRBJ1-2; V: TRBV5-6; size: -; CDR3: CASSLGISEEFYGYTF; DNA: TGTGCCAGCAGCTTGGGAATTTCGGAGGAATTCTATGGCTACACCTTC
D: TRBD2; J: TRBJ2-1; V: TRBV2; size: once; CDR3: CASTGEGSEQFF; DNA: TGTGCCAGCACCGGGGAGGGTAGTGAGCAGTTCTTC
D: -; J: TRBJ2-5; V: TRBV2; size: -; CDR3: CASRPGEQETQYF; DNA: TGTGCCAGCAGGCCGGGGGAGCAAGAGACCCAGTACTTC
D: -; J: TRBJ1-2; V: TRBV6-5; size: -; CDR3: CASSYSGNFSHGYTF; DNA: TGTGCCAGCAGTTACTCCGGTAACTTCTCCCATGGCTACACCTTC
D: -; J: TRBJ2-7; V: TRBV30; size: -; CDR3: CAWSAYPGDYEQYF; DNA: TGTGCCTGGAGTGCCTATCCAGGGGACTACGAGCAGTACTTC
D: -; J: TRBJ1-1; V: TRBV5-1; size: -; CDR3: CASSLTGNPTEAFF; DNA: TGCGCCAGCAGCTTGACAGGGAACCCCACTGAAGCTTTCTTT
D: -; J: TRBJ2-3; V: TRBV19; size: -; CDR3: CASSSSAADTQYF; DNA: TGTGCCAGTAGTTCCTCGGCCGCAGATACGCAGTATTTT
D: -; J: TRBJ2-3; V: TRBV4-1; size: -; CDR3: CASSQEHRVTDTQYF; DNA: TGCGCCAGCAGCCAAGAACACAGGGTTACAGATACGCAGTATTTT
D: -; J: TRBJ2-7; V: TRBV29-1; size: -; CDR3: CSVEDFYEGNEQYF; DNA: TGCAGCGTTGAAGACTTTTACGAAGGGAACGAGCAGTACTTC
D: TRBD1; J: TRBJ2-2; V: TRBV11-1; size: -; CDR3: CASSPGTGNTGELFF; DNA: TGTGCCAGCAGCCCCGGGACAGGGAACACCGGGGAGCTGTTTTTT
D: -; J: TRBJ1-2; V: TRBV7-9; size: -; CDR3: CASSLHGGVGYGYTF; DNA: TGTGCCAGCAGCCTACATGGGGGAGTAGGCTATGGCTACACCTTC
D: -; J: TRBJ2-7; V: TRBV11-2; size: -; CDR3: CASSYNYEQYF; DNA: TGTGCCAGCAGTTATAACTACGAGCAGTACTTC
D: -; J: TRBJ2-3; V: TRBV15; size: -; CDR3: CATSRGVGKDTQYF; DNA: TGTGCCACCAGCCGAGGGGTAGGGAAAGATACGCAGTATTTT
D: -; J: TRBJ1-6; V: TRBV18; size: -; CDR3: CASSPGSWSNSPLHF; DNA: TGTGCCAGCTCACCAGGCTCCTGGAGCAATTCACCCCTCCACTTT
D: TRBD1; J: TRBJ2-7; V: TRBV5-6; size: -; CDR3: CASSLGGGQGASYEQYF; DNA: TGTGCCAGCAGCTTGGGGGGTGGCCAGGGGGCGTCCTACGAGCAGTACTTC
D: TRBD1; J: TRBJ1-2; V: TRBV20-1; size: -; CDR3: CSAEGAEGYTF; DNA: TGCAGTGCCGAGGGGGCTGAGGGCTACACCTTC
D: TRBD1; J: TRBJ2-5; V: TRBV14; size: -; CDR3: CASSHGQGAWETQYF; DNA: TGTGCCAGCAGCCACGGACAGGGGGCTTGGGAGACCCAGTACTTC
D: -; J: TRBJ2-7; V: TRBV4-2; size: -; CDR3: CASSQVSPPSYEQYF; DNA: TGTGCCAGCAGCCAAGTCAGTCCTCCCTCCTACGAGCAGTACTTC
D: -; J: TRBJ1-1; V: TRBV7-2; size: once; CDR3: CASSFRVETEAFF; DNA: TGTGCCAGCAGCTTCAGGGTTGAGACTGAAGCTTTCTTT
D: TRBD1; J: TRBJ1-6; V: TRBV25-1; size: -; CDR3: CASSATSGGGSPLHF; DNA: TGTGCCAGCAGTGCAACCTCAGGGGGCGGATCACCCCTCCACTTT
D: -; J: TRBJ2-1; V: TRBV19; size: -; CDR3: CASSKETVYNEQFF; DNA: TGTGCCAGTAGTAAAGAGACAGTTTACAATGAGCAGTTCTTC
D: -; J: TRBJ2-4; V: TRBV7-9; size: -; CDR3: CASSARGVDIQYF; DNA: TGTGCCAGCAGCGCCCGGGGTGTTGACATTCAGTACTTC
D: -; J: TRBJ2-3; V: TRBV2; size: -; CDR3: CASSEGVYPSTDTQYF; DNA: TGTGCCAGCAGTGAAGGGGTTTACCCTAGCACAGATACGCAGTATTTT
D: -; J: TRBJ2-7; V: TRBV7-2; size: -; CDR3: CASSHGLRDEQYF; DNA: TGTGCCAGCAGCCACGGACTTAGGGATGAGCAGTACTTC
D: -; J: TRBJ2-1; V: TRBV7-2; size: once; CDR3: CASSLLAGSYNEQFF; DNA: TGTGCCAGCAGCTTACTGGCCGGGTCCTACAATGAGCAGTTCTTC
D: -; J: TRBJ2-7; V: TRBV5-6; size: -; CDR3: CASSFNPGSIAYEQYF; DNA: TGTGCCAGCAGCTTTAACCCGGGCAGCATAGCCTACGAGCAGTACTTC
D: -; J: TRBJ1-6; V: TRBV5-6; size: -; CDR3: CASSFGTRDSPLHF; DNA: TGTGCCAGCAGCTTTGGGACAAGGGATTCACCCCTCCACTTT
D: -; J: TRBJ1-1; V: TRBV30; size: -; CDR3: CAWSPGGLNTEAFF; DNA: TGTGCCTGGAGCCCTGGGGGGCTGAACACTGAAGCTTTCTTT
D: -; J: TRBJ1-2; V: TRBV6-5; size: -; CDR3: CASSLALGGVYGYTF; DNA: TGTGCCAGCAGTCTTGCCCTAGGGGGAGTCTATGGCTACACCTTC
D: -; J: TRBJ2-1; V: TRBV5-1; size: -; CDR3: CASSLGVGGLGYNEQFF; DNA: TGCGCCAGCAGCTTGGGGGTGGGGGGGCTAGGGTACAATGAGCAGTTCTTC
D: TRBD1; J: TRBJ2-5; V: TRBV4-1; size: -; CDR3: CASSHLPGQGTETQYF; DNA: TGCGCCAGCAGCCATTTACCGGGACAGGGCACGGAGACCCAGTACTTC
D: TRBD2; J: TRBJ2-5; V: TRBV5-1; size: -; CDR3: CASRGPGGQGETQYF; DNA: TGCGCCAGCCGTGGTCCGGGGGGGCAGGGAGAGACCCAGTACTTC
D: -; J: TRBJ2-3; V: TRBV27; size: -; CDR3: CASSLRPGGYVPDTQYF; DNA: TGTGCCAGCAGCCTCAGGCCAGGGGGGTACGTACCTGATACGCAGTATTTT
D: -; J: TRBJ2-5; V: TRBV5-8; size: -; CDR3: CASSLANLVGQETQYF; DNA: TGTGCCAGCAGCTTGGCCAATCTGGTGGGACAAGAGACCCAGTACTTC
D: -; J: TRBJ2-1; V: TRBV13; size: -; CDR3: CASSPTGGTREQFF; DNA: TGTGCCAGCAGCCCGACGGGGGGCACGCGTGAGCAGTTCTTC
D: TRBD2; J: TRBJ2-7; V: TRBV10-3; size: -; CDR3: CAISDGTSVGYEQYF; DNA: TGTGCCATCAGTGATGGGACTAGCGTGGGCTACGAGCAGTACTTC
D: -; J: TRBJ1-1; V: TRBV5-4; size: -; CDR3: CASSLRGLGQRNTEAFF; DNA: TGTGCCAGCAGCTTAAGGGGGTTAGGACAGAGGAACACTGAAGCTTTCTTT
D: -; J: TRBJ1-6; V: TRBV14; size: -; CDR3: CASSQDDQGWSIGDSPLHF; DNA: TGTGCCAGCAGCCAAGACGATCAGGGGTGGAGTATCGGGGATTCACCCCTCCACTTT
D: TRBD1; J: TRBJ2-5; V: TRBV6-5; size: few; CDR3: CASSYFRDRGQETQYF; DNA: TGTGCCAGCAGTTACTTCCGGGACAGGGGCCAAGAGACCCAGTACTTC
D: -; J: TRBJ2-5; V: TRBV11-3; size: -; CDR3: CASSLVKWSGVTQYF; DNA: TGTGCCAGCAGCTTAGTTAAGTGGAGTGGAGTGACCCAGTACTTC
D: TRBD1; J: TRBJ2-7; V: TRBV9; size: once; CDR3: CASSPGQGAGEQYF; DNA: TGTGCCAGCAGCCCTGGACAGGGGGCGGGCGAGCAGTACTTC
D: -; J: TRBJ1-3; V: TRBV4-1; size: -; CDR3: CASSGAGNTIYF; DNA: TGCGCCAGCAGTGGGGCTGGAAACACCATATATTTT
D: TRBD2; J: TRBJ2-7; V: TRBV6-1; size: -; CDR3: CASKGLGYEQYF; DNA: TGTGCCAGCAAAGGACTAGGCTACGAGCAGTACTTC
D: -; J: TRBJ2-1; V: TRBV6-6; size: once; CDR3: CASSYSQTQHHEQFF; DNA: TGTGCCAGCAGTTACTCGCAGACTCAGCACCATGAGCAGTTCTTC